This T cell receptor beta chain was found in a study of T cells in Graves' hyperthyroidism and ophthalmopathy. RNA transcripts were the template for amplifying TCR beta CDR3 regions. In the first-round RT-PCR of the TCR CDR3, the HTBI primer set was used. TCRdb recomputed calls from the multiplex PCR reads with MiXCR, one row per CDR3 protein. The sample contains 600,000 or so distinct CDR3 sequences, about a sixth of which appear only once. The trim removed 4 bases at V and 7 bases at J, leaving 8 bases unmatched. Germline CDR1 is SQVTM and CDR2 is ANQGSEA. This CDR3 has 14 amino acids. This clonotype was recorded at least ten times.

Input material: blood. This TCR came from a woman in her 30s with Graves' hyperthyroidism. This chain uses TRBV29-1 with TRBJ2-3, with 10 bases matching TRBD2. The CDR3 reads CSVGGSGRAYTQYF. Written as DNA, the CDR3 is TGCAGCGTTGGGGGGAGCGGGAGGGCTTATACGCAGTATTTT.